This T cell receptor (beta chain) was captured in a study of blood T cell repertoires in COVID-19. Study context: Samples representing acute and convalescent COVID-19 were sourced from the United States, Italy and Spain. Sources were T cells, B-cell-depleted T cells, or PBMCs; the material itself was cDNA or gDNA.

Trimming cost V 0 bases and J 4 bases, with 15 bases left between them. The germline gives CDR1 MNHNS, CDR2 SASEGT. CDR3 length: 16 amino acids. As processed by the authors: It was from reference gene primer amplification that nucleated cell counts were estimated. Sequenced by immunoSEQ multiplex PCR; TCRdb stores in-frame clones only, minus some. The DNA was the basis for D and trimming; V, J and clone size are from that table. The table shows about 360,000 clones, with 83% occurring only once. The chain links TRBV6-1 to TRBJ1-2; D is ambiguous. This clonotype originated in a man aged 25-45 years with active or convalescent COVID-19. Specimen: peripheral blood. The CDR3 DNA sequence: TGTGCCAGCAGTGAAGCCGGGTTGGCCAACATCTATGGCTACACCTTC. Its protein product is CASSEAGLANIYGYTF.